Each of the 19 T cell receptor beta chains below was sequenced from the same sample in a study of T cell responses to AZD1222 COVID-19 vaccine. Libraries were prepared by immunoSEQ multiplex PCR; TCRdb keeps only in-frame clonotypes and omits some of them. Among approximately 100,000 clones listed, just over 90% were seen once. Here the sequenced sample was peripheral blood, taken 28 days after the second AZD1222 dose. All receptors come from an adult who received the AZD1222 COVID-19 vaccine.

The chain recombines TRBV7-2 with TRBJ2-5; D perhaps matches TRBD1 (5 bases). The ends were cut back, 5 bases at V and 5 bases at J, with 15 bases in the middle. This CDR3 spans 14 amino acids. The germline V gene encodes CDR1 SGHTA and CDR2 FQGNSA. CDR3 nucleotides: TGTGCCAGCAGCCCTCCGCCAGGGCGGGAGACCCAGTACTTC. Protein: CASSPPPGRETQYF.

The chain combines TRBV3-1 (or the pseudogene TRBV3-2) with TRBJ1-1; D is uncertain. With 0 bases removed from V and 6 bases from J, the gap between germline ends came to 17 bases. Germline V gene sequence: CDR1 LGHDT, CDR2 YNNKEL (reference sequence). The CDR3 is made up of 16 amino acids. The CDR3 region is CASSQELTSLGSEAFF. The CDR3 region has the DNA TGTGCCAGCAGCCAAGAGCTCACCTCCCTGGGGTCTGAAGCTTTCTTT.

V is TRBV28 and J is TRBJ1-5; TRBD1 matches at 8 bases. Germline V CDR1 and CDR2: MDHEN, SYDVKM. J gave up 0 bases and V 3 bases, and 7 bases lay outside the gene matches. This CDR3 has 17 residues. CDR3 in amino acids: CASSLRDRRYSNQPQHF. The DNA of the CDR3 is TGTGCCAGCAGTTTGAGGGACAGGCGGTATAGCAATCAGCCCCAGCATTTT.

This chain connects TRBV24-1 to TRBJ2-3, with 12 bases aligning to TRBD1. The CDR3 runs 15 residues. V trimming: 6 bases; J trimming: 6 bases; junction bases outside the gene matches: 6. CDR1 KGHDR and CDR2 SFDVKD come from the germline V gene. In DNA form, the CDR3 reads TGTGCCACCAGTACGGGACAGGGGGCATCCGATACGCAGTATTTT. It is translated as CATSTGQGASDTQYF.

V is TRBV19 and J is TRBJ1-5; D gene unclear. This CDR3 has 17 residues. The V gene lost 1 base and the J gene lost 4 bases, with 17 bases spanning the gap. Germline V gene data show CDR1 as LNHDA and CDR2 as SQIVND (reference sequence). The CDR3 sequence: CASSIGPGVDINQPQHF. Here the CDR3 DNA reads TGTGCCAGTAGTATAGGCCCGGGAGTGGATATTAATCAGCCCCAGCATTTT.

The table lists this clone with a count of one. J is TRBJ1-5 and V is TRBV18; unclear D gene. The CDR3 contains 14 residues. Germline CDR1 and CDR2: KGHSH and LQKENI. V lost 3 bases and J lost 6, with 12 bases in between. The DNA for the CDR3 is TGTGCCAGCTCACCCACCCGGGGTGTTCAGCCCCAGCATTTT. Translating gives CASSPTRGVQPQHF. The full variable domain, with the rest looked up from reference TRBV18 and TRBJ1-5, is NAGVMQNPRHLVRRRGQEARLRCSPMKGHSHVYWYRQLPEEGLKFMVYLQKENIIDESGMPKERFSAEFPKEGPSILRIQQVVRGDSAAYFCASSPTRGVQPQHFGDGTRLSIL.

The genes are TRBV7-8 and TRBJ2-7; perhaps TRBD1 as D (5 bases). The CDR3 is made up of 15 amino acids. Trimming removed 1 base at V and 2 bases at J, with 12 bases between. The V gene's germline CDR1 is SGHVS and CDR2 FQNEAQ. CDR3 sequence: CASSLETGPTYEQYF. The CDR3, as DNA: TGTGCCAGCAGCTTAGAAACAGGACCTACCTACGAGCAGTACTTC. The whole variable domain, filled in from reference TRBV7-8 and TRBJ2-7, reads GAGVSQSPRYKVAKRGQDVALRCDPISGHVSLFWYQQALGQGPEFLTYFQNEAQLDKSGLPSDRFFAERPEGSVSTLKIQRTQQEDSAVYLCASSLETGPTYEQYFGPGTRLTVT.

The chain links TRBV11-2 to TRBJ2-3; 7 bases match TRBD2. Per germline, CDR1 SGHAT and CDR2 FQNNGV. Trimming removed 5 bases from V and 4 bases from J; junction bases left unmatched: 9. The CDR3 runs 15 residues. The CDR3 sequence is CASSQGLVSPDTQYF. As DNA, the CDR3 is TGTGCCAGCAGCCAAGGACTAGTAAGTCCAGATACGCAGTATTTT.

A remark on this clone: An end of the junction does not agree with germline; a read error may underlie this. This rearrangement joins TRBV7-7 to TRBJ2-5; D not resolved. Per the germline V gene, CDR1 is SSHAT and CDR2 is FNYEAQ (reference sequence). The CDR3 sequence is 15 residues long. DNA of the CDR3: TGTGCTAGCAGCTTGGTACGGGTTGGAGAAGAGACCCAGTACTTC. Protein: CASSLVRVGEETQYF.

J is TRBJ1-2 and V is TRBV19; weak D call: TRBD1 (5 bases). Trimming stripped 8 bases from V and 8 bases from J, with 15 bases between. CDR1 and CDR2 from the germline V gene are LNHDA and SQIVND (reference sequence). This CDR3 has 12 amino acids. CDR3 in amino acids: CASLRGYGGYTF. The CDR3 region has the DNA TGTGCCAGTCTGAGGGGATACGGCGGCTACACCTTC.

This sequence joins TRBV5-1 and TRBJ2-7; 10 bases are a match to TRBD1. V shed 1 base, J shed 6 bases, and the junction held 4 bases outside the gene matches. Germline assignment: CDR1 SGHRS and CDR2 YFSETQ. The CDR3 totals 14 residues. CDR3 nucleotides: TGCGCCAGCAGCTTGAGACAGGGGGCGGGCGAGCAGTACTTC. It translates to CASSLRQGAGEQYF.

The chain carries TRBV19 and TRBJ1-2; 7 bases are shared with TRBD1. The CDR3 is 14 amino acids. Losses at the gene ends were 5 bases for V and 4 bases for J; bases not matched to a gene: 7. CDR1 is LNHDA and CDR2 is SQIVND in the germline V gene (reference sequence). The CDR3 DNA reads TGTGCCAGTAGTCCAGGGGGATTCGGCTATGGCTACACCTTC. It specifies CASSPGGFGYGYTF.

As DNA, the CDR3 is TGCGCCAGCAGCCAAGGGTCTAGCGGGGGTTACGAGCAGTACTTC. Amino acids: CASSQGSSGGYEQYF. V usage is TRBV4-3 and J usage is TRBJ2-7; 10 bases fit TRBD2. V gave up 1 base and J gave up 4 bases; unmatched junction bases: 4. Germline assignment: CDR1 LGHNA and CDR2 YSLEER. The CDR3 is 15 amino acids.

The gene calls are TRBV9 and TRBJ1-3; D call uncertain. Germline V gives CDR1 SGDLS, CDR2 YYNGEE. The V end lost 4 bases, the J end lost 0 bases, and 5 bases lay between the germline ends. The CDR3 extends over 13 amino acids. The CDR3: CASSLGSGNTIYF. DNA of the CDR3: TGTGCCAGCAGCCTCGGCTCTGGAAACACCATATATTTT.

The chain recombines TRBV27 with TRBJ1-1, with TRBD1 as a possible D gene (5 bases). The V and J ends lost 1 base and 3 bases respectively, with 18 bases between them. This CDR3 spans 17 amino acids. Germline CDR1 reads MNHEY; CDR2 reads SMNVEV (reference sequence). The DNA of the CDR3 is TGTGCCAGCAGTTTATATGGGGCCGCCGGTAGGGACACTGAAGCTTTCTTT. Its translation is CASSLYGAAGRDTEAFF.

This chain uses TRBV12-3 or TRBV12-4 with TRBJ2-5; 8 bases fit TRBD2. This CDR3 has 13 amino acids. The ends lost 6 bases at V and 2 bases at J; junction bases unmatched: 2. CDR3 in amino acids: CASRPSGQETQYF. In DNA form, the CDR3 reads TGTGCCAGCAGACCTAGCGGGCAAGAGACCCAGTACTTC.

This chain links TRBV7-8 with TRBJ2-2, with D perhaps TRBD1 (6 bases). The CDR3 extends over 17 amino acids. Trimming cost V 5 bases and J 1 base, with 17 bases left between them. The germline V gene has CDR1 SGHVS and CDR2 FQNEAQ. CDR3: CASSRERVQGNTGELFF. CDR3 coding DNA: TGTGCCAGCAGCAGAGAAAGGGTACAGGGGAACACCGGGGAGCTGTTTTTT. The full variable domain, in which reference TRBV7-8 and TRBJ2-2 provide the parts outside the CDR3, is GAGVSQSPRYKVAKRGQDVALRCDPISGHVSLFWYQQALGQGPEFLTYFQNEAQLDKSGLPSDRFFAERPEGSVSTLKIQRTQQEDSAVYLCASSRERVQGNTGELFFGEGSRLTVL.

With respect to this clone: A junction boundary mismatches the germline segment, possibly from a read error. The J gene is TRBJ2-3, the V gene TRBV25-1, with TRBD1 matching 10 bases. CDR3 length equals 15 residues. CDR1 and CDR2 from the germline V gene are MGHDK and SYGVNS. The CDR3: CATSRATGGTDTQYF. The CDR3 DNA follows: TGTGCCACCTCTCGGGCGACAGGGGGCACCGATACGCAGTATTTT.

CDR3 amino acids: CASSLVPGQGRAGELFF. DNA of the CDR3: TGTGCCAGCAGCTTAGTCCCGGGACAGGGGAGGGCCGGGGAGCTGTTTTTT. The chain employs TRBV5-6 and TRBJ2-2, with TRBD1 matching 10 bases. Germline V CDR1 and CDR2: SGHDT, YYEEEE. The CDR3 is 17 amino acids. Trimming took 2 bases from V and 6 from J; bases not matched to a gene: 10.